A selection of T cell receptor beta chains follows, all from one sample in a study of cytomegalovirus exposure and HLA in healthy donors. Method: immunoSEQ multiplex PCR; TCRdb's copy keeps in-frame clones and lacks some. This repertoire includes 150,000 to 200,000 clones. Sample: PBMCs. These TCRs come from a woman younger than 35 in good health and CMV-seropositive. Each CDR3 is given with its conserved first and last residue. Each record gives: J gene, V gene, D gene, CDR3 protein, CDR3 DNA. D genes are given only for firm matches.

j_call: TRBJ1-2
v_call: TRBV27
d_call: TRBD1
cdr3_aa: CASSPGQGYNYGYTF
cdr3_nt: TGTGCCAGCAGTCCCGGACAGGGCTATAACTATGGCTACACCTTC

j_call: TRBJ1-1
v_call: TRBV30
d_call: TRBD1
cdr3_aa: CAWSLQGTEAFF
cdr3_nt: TGTGCCTGGAGTCTACAGGGGACTGAAGCTTTCTTT

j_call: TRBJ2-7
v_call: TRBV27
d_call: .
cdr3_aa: CASSFGLTYEQYF
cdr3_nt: TGTGCCAGCAGTTTTGGCCTTACCTACGAGCAGTACTTC

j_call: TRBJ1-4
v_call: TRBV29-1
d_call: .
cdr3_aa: CSVSQAQGEKLFF
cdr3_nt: TGCAGCGTTTCTCAGGCCCAAGGTGAAAAACTGTTTTTT

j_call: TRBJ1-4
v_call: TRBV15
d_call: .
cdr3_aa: CATSKDPGVAEKLFF
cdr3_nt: TGTGCCACCAGCAAAGATCCGGGGGTGGCTGAAAAACTGTTTTTT

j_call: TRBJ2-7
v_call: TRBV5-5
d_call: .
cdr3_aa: CASSQDRYRGHEQYF
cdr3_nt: TGTGCCAGCAGCCAGGACAGATATAGGGGACACGAGCAGTACTTC

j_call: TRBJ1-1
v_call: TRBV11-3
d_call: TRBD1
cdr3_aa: CASSRVGQGASEAFF
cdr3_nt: TGTGCCAGCAGCCGAGTGGGACAGGGGGCCTCTGAAGCTTTCTTT

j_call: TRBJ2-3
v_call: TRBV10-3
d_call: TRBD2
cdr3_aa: CAISESRAGADTQYF
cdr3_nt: TGTGCCATCAGTGAGTCACGTGCGGGGGCAGATACGCAGTATTTT

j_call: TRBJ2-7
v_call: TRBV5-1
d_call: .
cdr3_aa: CASSPSVGEQYF
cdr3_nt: TGCGCCAGCAGTCCCTCAGTCGGGGAGCAGTACTTC

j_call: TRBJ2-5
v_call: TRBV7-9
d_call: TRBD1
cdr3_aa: CASSSGTGTPETQYF
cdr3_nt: TGTGCCAGCAGCTCCGGGACAGGGACTCCAGAGACCCAGTACTTC